This T cell receptor beta chain was identified in a study of T cells in Graves' hyperthyroidism and ophthalmopathy. Germline CDR1 and CDR2: LNHDA and SQIVND (reference sequence). The CDR3 consists of 18 residues. Trimming stripped 5 bases from V and 0 bases from J, with 22 bases between. TCR beta CDR3 sequences were amplified from RNA transcripts. With the HTBI primer set, the TCR CDR3 went through a first round of RT-PCR. TCRdb redid the calling of the multiplex PCR reads with MiXCR, one entry per CDR3 protein. The profile covers under 700,000 distinct CDR3 sequences, with over 15% appearing a single time and approximately 18% taken by the ten largest.

The V gene is TRBV19, the J gene TRBJ1-2; a weak D match, TRBD1 (6 bases). The sequenced material came from blood. The TCR comes from a woman younger than 35 with Graves' hyperthyroidism. The CDR3 here is CASSWPRGGAEANYGYTF. CDR3 nucleotides: TGTGCCAGTAGTTGGCCCCGGGGGGGGGCAGAAGCTAACTATGGCTACACCTTC.